The 10 T cell receptor beta chains in this list originate from one sample, sequenced in a study of TIL therapy for anti-PD-1-resistant metastatic lung cancer. The time point denotes: pre-treatment sample, taken before nivolumab and TIL therapy. The immunoSEQ assay was v3. Assay: immunoSEQ multiplex PCR; the TCRdb copy retains only in-frame clones and omits some. The sample records roughly 54,000 clones, around 86% being singletons. The source was blood, collected at baseline. The receptors stem from a person aged 25-80 years with non-small cell lung cancer.

This clone was recorded only once. The rearrangement joins TRBV3-1 (or the pseudogene TRBV3-2) to TRBJ1-2; D is undetermined. Trimming cost V 3 bases and J 8 bases, with 7 bases left between them. The germline V gene encodes CDR1 LGHDT and CDR2 YNNKEL (reference sequence). The CDR3 has 11 residues. This chain's CDR3 is CASSHGKGYTF. The DNA for the CDR3 is TGTGCCAGCAGCCATGGGAAAGGCTACACCTTC.

The chain combines TRBV11-2 with TRBJ2-3; 8 nucleotides match TRBD2. J gave up 4 bases and V 0 bases, and 6 bases lay outside the gene matches. This CDR3 region has 16 residues. The germline CDR1 and CDR2 sequences are SGHAT and FQNNGV. The DNA of the CDR3 is TGTGCCAGCAGCTTAGAGACCAGCGGGAGCCCAGATACGCAGTATTTT. This gives the protein CASSLETSGSPDTQYF.

V is TRBV27 and J is TRBJ1-1; a weak D match, TRBD1 (5 bases). The CDR3 spans 14 residues. V lost 3 bases and J 2 bases, leaving 10 bases between the germline ends. The germline V gene encodes CDR1 MNHEY and CDR2 SMNVEV (reference sequence). CDR3 loop: CASSFVGANTEAFF. The CDR3, as DNA: TGTGCCAGCAGTTTCGTAGGGGCCAACACTGAAGCTTTCTTT.

This clone was picked up one time. V is TRBV28 and J is TRBJ2-6, with TRBD1 as a possible D gene (6 bases). Looked up from germline, CDR1 is MDHEN and CDR2 is SYDVKM. CDR3 size: 17 residues. V was shortened by 5 bases and J by 0 bases, with 14 bases between the two germline ends. DNA for the CDR3: TGTGCCAGCAGTCCCGGGACATACTCCTCTGGGGCCAACGTCCTGACTTTC. Encoded protein: CASSPGTYSSGANVLTF. The full variable domain, rest sourced from reference TRBV28 and TRBJ2-6, is DVKVTQSSRYLVKRTGEKVFLECVQDMDHENMFWYRQDPGLGLRLIYFSYDVKMKEKGDIPEGYSVSREKKERFSLILESASTNQTSMYLCASSPGTYSSGANVLTFGAGSRLTVL.

The rearrangement joins TRBV2 to TRBJ1-2; 7 positions agree with TRBD1. Germline CDR1 reads SNHLY; CDR2 reads FYNNEI. J gave up 3 bases and V 7 bases, and 11 bases lay outside the gene matches. The length of the CDR3 is 15 residues. The CDR3 DNA is TGTGCCAGCACCTCGGAGGGGGCGCGTGACTATGGCTACACCTTC. This translates into CASTSEGARDYGYTF.

V is TRBV28 and J is TRBJ2-7, with 12 nucleotides matching TRBD1. This CDR3 has 15 residues. CDR1 MDHEN and CDR2 SYDVKM come from the germline V gene. The J segment lost 2 bases and the V segment lost 6 bases, leaving 5 bases of the junction unmatched. The chain's CDR3 is CASSRGQGAPYEQYF. For the CDR3, the DNA is TGTGCCAGCAGCCGGGGACAGGGGGCCCCCTACGAGCAGTACTTC.

The chain carries TRBV5-6 and TRBJ2-7, with 7 positions matching TRBD1. V shed 2 bases and J 4 bases; nucleotides not matched to a gene: 12. Germline V CDR1 and CDR2: SGHDT, YYEEEE. The CDR3 is 16 amino acids. The CDR3 region is CASSFRVTGNRYEQYF. CDR3 nucleotides: TGTGCCAGCAGCTTCCGAGTGACAGGGAATCGGTACGAGCAGTACTTC.

V gene TRBV12-2 combines with J gene TRBJ1-3. TRBV12-2 is a pseudogene. The CDR3 contains 17 residues. This CDR3 reads CASRPRHGDVSGNTIYF. CDR3 coding DNA: TGTGCAAGTCGCCCGAGACACGGGGACGTCTCTGGAAACACCATATATTTT.

The chain recombines TRBV3-1 (or the pseudogene TRBV3-2) with TRBJ2-7; the D gene is possibly TRBD2 (7 bases). There are 19 residues in the CDR3. The ends were cut back, 3 bases at V and 3 bases at J, with 27 bases in the middle. Germline lookup yields CDR1 LGHDT and CDR2 YNNKEL (reference sequence). This CDR3 is CASSQGRRGRSRFYYEQYF. CDR3 coding DNA: TGTGCCAGCAGCCAGGGCCGGCGGGGGCGTTCAAGGTTTTACTACGAGCAGTACTTC.

The CDR3 here is CASSLLLIGEGGYTF. CDR3 nucleotides: TGTGCCAGCAGCTTACTCCTGATAGGAGAGGGGGGCTACACCTTC. V and J are TRBV7-2 and TRBJ1-2; maybe TRBD1 (5 bases). V lost 2 bases and J 8 bases, leaving 18 bases between the germline ends. Germline values: CDR1 SGHTA, CDR2 FQGNSA. CDR3 length equals 15 residues.